The 32 T cell receptor beta chains below were found in one sample sequenced in a study of T-cell reconstitution after alpha-beta-depleted transplantation in children. Using unique molecular identifiers, the investigators prepared the TCRbeta library. Using its own MiXCR run on the PCR reads, TCRdb lists one record per CDR3 protein. The table records fewer than 700,000 distinct CDR3 sequences, over 10% of them present only once. Material: PBMCs, mostly from graft donor cells, obtained 360 days after TCRalphabeta/CD19-depleted stem cell transplant. The receptors originated from a male patient aged 5 to 17 who had a stem cell transplant for acute myeloid leukemia, so the T cells may come from the graft donor.

J is TRBJ2-7 and V is TRBV25-1; D not certain. This CDR3 region has 13 residues. V lost 1 base, J lost 4 bases, and 8 bases lay in between. Germline assignment: CDR1 MGHDK and CDR2 SYGVNS. The CDR3 sequence is CASSEFARYEQYF. CDR3 DNA sequence: TGTGCCAGCAGTGAATTTGCGAGGTACGAGCAGTACTTC.

This chain links TRBV20-1 with TRBJ2-1; no clear D. Germline V lookup: CDR1 DFQATT, CDR2 SNEGSKA (reference sequence). The CDR3 sequence is 12 residues long. The ends were cut back, 1 base at V and 9 bases at J, with 10 bases in the middle. The chain's CDR3 is CSARVIVFEQFF. CDR3 nucleotides: TGCAGTGCTAGAGTTATAGTGTTTGAGCAGTTCTTC.

This clonotype turned up a few times. The chain has TRBV20-1 and TRBJ2-7; D is ambiguous. CDR1 is DFQATT and CDR2 is SNEGSKA in the germline V gene (reference sequence). With 1 base removed from V and 1 base from J, the gap between germline ends came to 17 bases. The CDR3 has 16 amino acids. CDR3 bases: TGCAGTGCTAGAGCCCCTTGGACCAGGACGTCCTACGAGCAGTACTTC. Amino acids: CSARAPWTRTSYEQYF.

The table lists this clonotype with a few counts. The V and J genes are TRBV5-1 and TRBJ2-7; D is unresolved. Per the germline V gene, CDR1 is SGHRS and CDR2 is YFSETQ. This CDR3 contains 15 residues. Trimming removed 0 bases from V and 7 bases from J, with 17 bases in between. CDR3 in amino acids: CASSLVSGLAREQYF. The CDR3 nucleotides read TGCGCCAGCAGCTTGGTTTCGGGCCTCGCTAGGGAGCAGTACTTC.

A few counts support this clonotype. V gene TRBV24-1 combines with J gene TRBJ1-1; D uncertain. The CDR3 runs 14 residues. CDR1 and CDR2 from the germline V gene are KGHDR and SFDVKD. V was trimmed by 3 bases and J by 4 bases, leaving 11 bases between them. The CDR3 is CATSDARRGTEAFF. The DNA of the CDR3 is TGTGCCACCAGTGATGCACGGCGGGGCACTGAAGCTTTCTTT.

This clonotype came up many times. The CDR3 here is CASSQRMGNEQFF. Written as DNA, the CDR3 is TGCGCCAGCAGCCAACGAATGGGCAATGAGCAGTTCTTC. The chain is built from TRBV4-3 and TRBJ2-1; the D is unclear. This CDR3 contains 13 residues. Trimming took off 2 bases at V and 6 bases at J, with 8 bases between the two ends. Germline lookup yields CDR1 LGHNA and CDR2 YSLEER.

The J gene is TRBJ2-2, the V gene TRBV20-1; D might be TRBD2 (5 bases). Germline values: CDR1 DFQATT, CDR2 SNEGSKA (reference sequence). Trimming left V 4 bases short and J 1 base short, with 10 bases between. The length of the CDR3 is 14 residues. CDR3 protein: CSAKDSQNTGELFF. In DNA, the CDR3 is TGCAGTGCTAAGGACTCCCAGAACACCGGGGAGCTGTTTTTT.

Worth noting for this clonotype: It may be a read error: a sequence one base away is much more abundant. Because the CDR3 is missing its conserved closing phenylalanine or tryptophan, this is likely a read error. The rearrangement joins TRBV7-8 to TRBJ2-7, with D possibly being TRBD1 (6 bases). The CDR3 loop spans 14 amino acids. CDR1 SGHVS and CDR2 FQNEAQ come from the germline V gene. V lost 5 bases and J lost 3, with 14 bases in between. DNA of the CDR3: TGTGCCAGCAGCCCACGAATAGGGGGCTACGAGCAGTACTAC. As protein: CASSPRIGGYEQYY.

This chain links TRBV13 with TRBJ1-1; perhaps TRBD1 as D (5 bases). V dropped 4 bases and J dropped 0 bases, with 15 bases sitting between them. The CDR3 has 16 residues. From germline, CDR1 is PRHDT and CDR2 FYEKMQ (reference sequence). CDR3 nucleotide sequence: TGTGCCAGCAGCTCCCGGGACCCTCTCTTGAACACTGAAGCTTTCTTT. Protein sequence: CASSSRDPLLNTEAFF.

V is TRBV6-1 and J is TRBJ2-7; 9 positions match TRBD1. CDR1 and CDR2 (germline): MNHNS, SASEGT. The CDR3 consists of 14 residues. The junction had 8 bases not matched to a gene; V was cut back by 7 bases and J by 4 bases. Written as DNA, the CDR3 is TGTGCCAGCAAAAGGGGGACAGGGAGTTACGAGCAGTACTTC. This gives the protein CASKRGTGSYEQYF.

This clonotype was observed a few times. This chain connects TRBV7-9 to TRBJ2-5, with D uncertain. Trimming pared 3 bases from V and 0 bases from J, leaving 5 bases between. The CDR3 loop spans 13 amino acids. Germline assignment: CDR1 SEHNR and CDR2 FQNEAQ (reference sequence). The DNA for the CDR3 is TGTGCCAGCAGCTTTGGGTACCAAGAGACCCAGTACTTC. Protein product: CASSFGYQETQYF.

This clonotype was observed a few times. V and J are TRBV20-1 and TRBJ2-7; TRBD2 aligns across 8 bases. Per the germline V gene, CDR1 is DFQATT and CDR2 is SNEGSKA (reference sequence). V trimming: 7 bases; J trimming: 3 bases; junction bases outside the gene matches: 11. The CDR3 is 14 amino acids. The CDR3 protein is CSVNNGTSLYEQYF. Here the CDR3 DNA reads TGCAGTGTCAATAACGGGACTAGTCTCTACGAGCAGTACTTC.

This clonotype was seen a few times. The chain uses TRBV12-3 or TRBV12-4 and TRBJ1-5; D unclear. This CDR3 has 14 residues. Trimming removed 5 bases from V and 7 bases from J, with 15 bases in between. The CDR3 DNA follows: TGTGCCAGCAGTCCGACTGGGTTAGGACAGCCCCAGCATTTT. It encodes CASSPTGLGQPQHF.

CDR3 coding DNA: TGTGCCATCAGTGAGAACGGGAGTGGGGAGCTGTTTTTT. This gives the protein CAISENGSGELFF. V gene TRBV10-3 combines with J gene TRBJ2-2; perhaps TRBD2 as D (6 bases). V lost 2 bases and J 8 bases, leaving 9 bases between the germline ends. This CDR3 region has 13 residues. Germline CDR1 and CDR2: ENHRY and SYGVKD.

This clonotype was picked up a small number of times. The rearrangement links TRBV27 to TRBJ2-7; TRBD2 matches at 10 bases. The CDR3 runs to 14 residues. CDR1 is MNHEY and CDR2 is SMNVEV in the germline V gene (reference sequence). Trimming took 6 bases from V and 2 from J; bases not matched to a gene: 4. As DNA, the CDR3 is TGTGCCAGCAGCGGGACTAGCGCAGCCTACGAGCAGTACTTC. Translation gives CASSGTSAAYEQYF.

This clonotype was found a few times. CDR3 amino acids: CASSPLTGGTDTQYF. Here the CDR3 DNA reads TGTGCCAGCTCACCGTTGACAGGGGGAACAGATACGCAGTATTTT. The V and J genes are TRBV18 and TRBJ2-3; TRBD1 matches 9 bases. Germline trimming cut 3 bases from V and 3 bases from J; bases unmatched to any gene: 4. This CDR3 contains 15 residues. The germline gives CDR1 KGHSH, CDR2 LQKENI. The whole variable domain, remainder taken from reference TRBV18 and TRBJ2-3, is NAGVMQNPRHLVRRRGQEARLRCSPMKGHSHVYWYRQLPEEGLKFMVYLQKENIIDESGMPKERFSAEFPKEGPSILRIQQVVRGDSAAYFCASSPLTGGTDTQYFGPGTRLTVL.

This chain joins TRBV7-2 and TRBJ2-7; D uncertain. The germline CDR1 and CDR2 sequences are SGHTA and FQGNSA. The CDR3 runs to 17 residues. Trimming removed 2 bases from V and 4 bases from J, with 21 bases in between. The chain's CDR3 is CASSLHAAQSWGYEQYF. The CDR3, as DNA: TGTGCCAGCAGCTTACACGCGGCCCAAAGTTGGGGTTACGAGCAGTACTTC.

This chain links TRBV28 with TRBJ1-6, with TRBD1 matching 7 bases. CDR1 is MDHEN and CDR2 is SYDVKM in the germline V gene. The V and J ends lost 6 bases and 14 bases, in that order; junction bases with no gene match: 4. The CDR3 covers 11 residues. CDR3 nucleotide sequence: TGTGCCAGCAGGGGACAGCCGTCCCTCCACTTT. Translation gives CASRGQPSLHF.

The table lists this clonotype with many counts. V gene TRBV7-8 combines with J gene TRBJ2-7, with 10 bases aligning to TRBD2. The CDR3 consists of 15 residues. From germline, CDR1 is SGHVS and CDR2 FQNEAQ. J was trimmed by 5 bases and V by 1 base; bases with no gene match: 5. The CDR3 nucleotides are TGTGCCAGCAGCTTAGTCGCTAGCGGGAGCGACGAGCAGTACTTC. Protein product: CASSLVASGSDEQYF.

The V call is TRBV6-5, the J call TRBJ1-2; TRBD1 might be the D (5 bases). This CDR3 is 16 amino acids long. V was pared by 8 bases and J by 1 base, with 20 bases between. Germline CDR1 and CDR2: MNHEY and SVGAGI. The CDR3 sequence is CASLVEPRVLNYGYTF. In DNA form, the CDR3 reads TGTGCCAGCCTGGTCGAGCCCAGGGTTCTTAACTATGGCTACACCTTC.

This clonotype was recorded a few times. V is TRBV9 and J is TRBJ2-1; 11 nucleotides match TRBD2. CDR1 SGDLS and CDR2 YYNGEE come from the germline V gene. J gave up 3 bases and V 1 base, and 6 bases lay outside the gene matches. There are 17 residues in the CDR3. CDR3 in amino acids: CASSVRLAGLLYNEQFF. Written as DNA, the CDR3 is TGTGCCAGCAGCGTACGACTAGCGGGACTACTCTACAATGAGCAGTTCTTC.

This clonotype was detected ten times or more. The chain couples TRBV7-2 to TRBJ2-7, with D possibly being TRBD1 (5 bases). Germline V gene lookup returns CDR1 SGHTA and CDR2 FQGNSA. The CDR3 is 14 amino acids. V gave up 5 bases and J gave up 2 bases, with 13 bases separating them. CDR3 DNA: TGTGCCAGCAGCCTCGGTCCAGGGACCTACGAGCAGTACTTC. It codes for CASSLGPGTYEQYF.

This sequence joins TRBV5-4 and TRBJ1-1; tentative D call: TRBD1 (6 bases). Germline V gene sequence: CDR1 SGHNT, CDR2 YYREEE (reference sequence). V lost 5 bases and J lost 1, with 12 bases in between. The CDR3 extends over 14 amino acids. The CDR3 DNA is TGTGCCAGCAGGCGAGGGACATCGAACACTGAAGCTTTCTTT. It yields the protein CASRRGTSNTEAFF.

This clonotype was observed many times. The chain employs TRBV6-2 or TRBV6-3 and TRBJ2-1; no clear D gene. Trimming left V 2 bases short and J 0 bases short, with 8 bases between. This CDR3 spans 15 amino acids. Germline CDR1 and CDR2: MNHEY and SVGEGT. CDR3 in amino acids: CASSYTPHSYNEQFF. CDR3 DNA: TGTGCCAGCAGTTACACACCGCACTCCTACAATGAGCAGTTCTTC.

The chain employs TRBV7-6 and TRBJ2-1, with D tentatively TRBD2 (5 bases). From germline, CDR1 is SGHVS and CDR2 FNYEAQ. The CDR3 totals 17 residues. V was shortened by 5 bases and J by 1 base, with 18 bases between the two germline ends. In DNA, the CDR3 is TGTGCCAGCAGCCCGAGGGAGCCCCTAAGGTCCTACAATGAGCAGTTCTTC. It is translated as CASSPREPLRSYNEQFF.

This clonotype turned up a few times. The chain combines TRBV20-1 with TRBJ2-2; D remains unclear. The ends were cut back, 6 bases at V and 1 base at J, with 9 bases in the middle. Germline assignment: CDR1 DFQATT and CDR2 SNEGSKA (reference sequence). The CDR3 runs to 13 residues. CDR3 coding DNA: TGCAGTGCCCACTCGGGGAACACCGGGGAGCTGTTTTTT. Translation: CSAHSGNTGELFF.

This clonotype turned up a few times. V and J are TRBV7-9 and TRBJ1-5; D is unclear. Germline V CDR1 and CDR2: SEHNR, FQNEAQ (reference sequence). V was clipped by 0 bases and J by 1 base, with 13 bases between them. The CDR3 has 17 residues. CDR3 bases: TGTGCCAGCAGCTTAGCCCGTGGCAGGACGAGCAATCAGCCCCAGCATTTT. Amino acids: CASSLARGRTSNQPQHF.

The chain has TRBV29-1 and TRBJ2-7; 7 positions match TRBD1. This CDR3 region has 14 residues. V lost 3 bases, J lost 2 bases, and 7 bases stayed unmatched. Germline CDR1 is SQVTM and CDR2 is ANQGSEA. The CDR3 sequence is CSVEAWDSPYEQYF. CDR3 nucleotides: TGCAGCGTTGAGGCCTGGGACAGTCCCTACGAGCAGTACTTC.

This clonotype has a handful of counts. The rearrangement links TRBV28 to TRBJ2-1; 10 bases line up with TRBD2. The CDR3 is 17 amino acids. Germline trimming cut 7 bases from V and 0 bases from J; bases unmatched to any gene: 9. CDR1 is MDHEN, CDR2 SYDVKM, per germline. CDR3 nucleotides: TGTGCCAGCACCCTATTTAGCGGGAGGCCCTCCTACAATGAGCAGTTCTTC. Translating it yields CASTLFSGRPSYNEQFF. The entire variable domain, with the rest obtained from reference TRBV28 and TRBJ2-1, is as follows: DVKVTQSSRYLVKRTGEKVFLECVQDMDHENMFWYRQDPGLGLRLIYFSYDVKMKEKGDIPEGYSVSREKKERFSLILESASTNQTSMYLCASTLFSGRPSYNEQFFGPGTRLTVL.

This clonotype was counted a few times. This chain joins TRBV6-5 and TRBJ2-7; D may be TRBD2 (5 bases). Germline CDR1 reads MNHEY; CDR2 reads SVGAGI. The CDR3 extends over 14 amino acids. Trimming left V 6 bases short and J 6 bases short, with 18 bases between. CDR3 residues: CASRHTDYAGEQYF. CDR3 bases: TGTGCCAGCAGACATACCGACTACGCTGGCGAGCAGTACTTC.

This clonotype was counted a few times. The chain is built from TRBV5-1 and TRBJ2-3, with D possibly TRBD1 on 5 matching bases. CDR1 is SGHRS and CDR2 is YFSETQ in the germline V gene. The length of the CDR3 is 15 residues. The ends were cut back, 2 bases at V and 7 bases at J, with 17 bases in the middle. The CDR3 loop reads CASSLLQEGDHTQYF. CDR3 sequence (DNA): TGCGCCAGCAGCTTACTACAGGAAGGTGATCATACGCAGTATTTT.

The rearrangement uses TRBV20-1 and TRBJ2-5; D possibly corresponds to TRBD1 (6 bases). The CDR3 length is 14 residues. V was trimmed by 1 base and J by 9 bases, leaving 18 bases between them. Germline loops: CDR1 DFQATT, CDR2 SNEGSKA (reference sequence). The CDR3 here is CSARGTRGEGAQYF. CDR3 DNA sequence: TGCAGTGCTAGAGGCACCAGAGGAGAGGGGGCCCAGTACTTC.